Presented here are 15 T cell receptor beta chains from one specimen sequenced in a study of cytomegalovirus exposure and HLA in healthy donors. The PCR used 60 Vbeta and 13 Jbeta primers. Libraries were prepared by immunoSEQ multiplex PCR; TCRdb keeps only in-frame clonotypes and omits some of them. The profile covers hundreds of thousands of clones, with around 79% appearing a single time and 1.5% to 2% taken by the ten largest. Sequenced input: PBMCs. The receptors stem from a male donor in good health and CMV-seronegative.

This clone came up once. This chain links TRBV9 with TRBJ2-7; 8 bases are a match to TRBD2. The CDR3 sequence is 16 residues long. V gave up 4 bases and J gave up 3 bases; unmatched junction bases: 12. The germline V gene has CDR1 SGDLS and CDR2 YYNGEE. This CDR3 is CASSPRVAGRFYEQYF. The CDR3 coding sequence is TGTGCCAGCAGCCCCCGGGTAGCGGGGCGCTTCTACGAGCAGTACTTC. The whole variable domain, filled in from reference TRBV9 and TRBJ2-7, reads DSGVTQTPKHLITATGQRVTLRCSPRSGDLSVYWYQQSLDQGLQFLIQYYNGEERAKGNILERFSAQQFPDLHSELNLSSLELGDSALYFCASSPRVAGRFYEQYFGPGTRLTVT.

The chain is built from TRBV7-8 and TRBJ2-7; perhaps TRBD2 as D (7 bases). V lost 1 base, J lost 0 bases, and 10 bases lay in between. This CDR3 contains 15 residues. Germline assignment: CDR1 SGHVS and CDR2 FQNEAQ. CDR3 nucleotide sequence: TGTGCCAGCAGCTTAGGGGGGGGCAACTCCTACGAGCAGTACTTC. Translation gives CASSLGGGNSYEQYF.

The V call is TRBV5-1, the J call TRBJ1-2, with TRBD1 matching 9 bases. This CDR3 is built from 15 residues. Germline-derived CDR1 and CDR2 are SGHRS and YFSETQ. V gave up 6 bases and J gave up 8 bases; unmatched junction bases: 14. Here the CDR3 DNA reads TGCGCCAGCACCCCTCTGGGACAGGGATTAGGGGGCTACACCTTC. It translates to CASTPLGQGLGGYTF.

Turning to this clone: This sample also contains other DNA sequences that code for the same CDR3. This chain links TRBV5-1 with TRBJ2-2, with 10 bases lining up with TRBD1. Germline CDR1 and CDR2: SGHRS and YFSETQ. CDR3 size: 16 residues. J lost 2 bases, V lost 1 base, and 2 bases had no gene match. This CDR3 is CASSLRTGGNTGELFF. The DNA for the CDR3 is TGCGCCAGCAGCTTGCGGACAGGGGGAAACACCGGGGAGCTGTTTTTT.

V and J are TRBV29-1 and TRBJ2-1, with 12 bases matching TRBD2. CDR1 SQVTM and CDR2 ANQGSEA come from the germline V gene. CDR3 length: 14 amino acids. V was clipped by 2 bases and J by 6 bases; unmatched bases: 2. The CDR3, as DNA: TGCAGCGTTGAACTAGCGGGAGGGCCCAATGAGCAGTTCTTC. This gives the protein CSVELAGGPNEQFF.

This chain links TRBV4-2 with TRBJ2-1, with D unresolved. Germline V CDR1 and CDR2: LGHNA, YNFKEQ. This CDR3 is built from 17 residues. Trimming left V 0 bases short and J 5 bases short, with 17 bases between. The CDR3 region is CASSQDEVFGEHNEQFF. DNA of the CDR3: TGTGCCAGCAGCCAAGATGAGGTTTTCGGTGAACACAATGAGCAGTTCTTC.

The rearrangement uses TRBV5-6 and TRBJ2-2, with 7 bases matching TRBD1. The CDR3 is 15 amino acids. J lost 5 bases, V lost 4 bases, and 8 bases had no gene match. The germline gives CDR1 SGHDT, CDR2 YYEEEE. The CDR3 region is CASSQGQEFTGELFF. The CDR3, as DNA: TGTGCCAGCAGCCAAGGACAGGAGTTTACCGGGGAGCTGTTTTTT.

Of note for this clone: The junction does not match germline at one end; this may be a read error. V gene TRBV2 combines with J gene TRBJ2-2; maybe TRBD2 (5 bases). Looked up from germline, CDR1 is SNHLY and CDR2 is FYNNEI. This CDR3 contains 14 residues. CDR3 sequence (DNA): TGTGCCAGCAGGGCAAGGGTCGGCACCGGGGAGCTGCTTTTT. Amino acids: CASRARVGTGELLF.

The chain has TRBV4-1 and TRBJ2-7; weak D call: TRBD2 (6 bases). The CDR3 covers 15 residues. Germline values: CDR1 MGHRA, CDR2 YSYEKL. V was clipped by 4 bases and J by 9 bases, with 22 bases between them. The CDR3 here is CASSPAGGRLAGQYF. Written as DNA, the CDR3 is TGCGCCAGCAGCCCAGCGGGCGGGCGGCTCGCAGGGCAGTACTTC.

The rearrangement links TRBV28 to TRBJ1-3; D gene ambiguous. This CDR3 has 14 residues. The V gene's germline CDR1 is MDHEN and CDR2 SYDVKM. V lost 2 bases and J 0 bases, leaving 5 bases between the germline ends. The DNA of the CDR3 is TGTGCCAGCAGTTTACTAGGCTCTGGAAACACCATATATTTT. Protein sequence: CASSLLGSGNTIYF. Drawing the rest from reference TRBV28 and TRBJ1-3, the complete variable domain is DVKVTQSSRYLVKRTGEKVFLECVQDMDHENMFWYRQDPGLGLRLIYFSYDVKMKEKGDIPEGYSVSREKKERFSLILESASTNQTSMYLCASSLLGSGNTIYFGEGSWLTVV.

This clone was recorded a few times. The chain is built from TRBV19 and TRBJ1-5; 7 bases match TRBD1. This CDR3 is built from 15 residues. The germline V gene encodes CDR1 LNHDA and CDR2 SQIVND (reference sequence). The V and J ends lost 1 base and 10 bases, in that order; junction bases with no gene match: 10. CDR3 DNA sequence: TGTGCCAGTAGTATAGCCGGACAGGCCCTTTTTCCCCAGCATTTT. It codes for CASSIAGQALFPQHF.

The chain has TRBV12-5 and TRBJ1-1; 7 bases align to TRBD1. CDR3 length: 14 residues. Germline-derived CDR1 and CDR2 are LGHNT and FRNRAP. Trimming cost V 4 bases and J 4 bases; bases outside gene matches: 6. The CDR3: CASGWDSMSTEAFF. The CDR3 DNA sequence: TGTGCTAGTGGTTGGGACAGCATGAGCACTGAAGCTTTCTTT.

This clone appeared many times. V and J are TRBV6-5 and TRBJ1-1, with D possibly TRBD1 on 6 matching bases. The CDR3 is made up of 14 amino acids. Trimming stripped 5 bases from V and 6 bases from J, with 16 bases between. The V gene's germline CDR1 is MNHEY and CDR2 SVGAGI. The CDR3: CASSQSTGSAEAFF. CDR3 coding DNA: TGTGCCAGCAGTCAATCTACAGGGTCGGCTGAAGCTTTCTTT.

This clone appeared a single time. CDR3 DNA: TGTGCCAGCAGTTACGGGACAGGGAGCTCCTACGAGCAGTACTTC. This sequence encodes CASSYGTGSSYEQYF. The chain links TRBV6-5 to TRBJ2-7, with 9 positions matching TRBD1. The ends lost 2 bases at V and 0 bases at J; junction bases unmatched: 2. Per germline, CDR1 MNHEY and CDR2 SVGAGI. The CDR3 covers 15 residues.

The V gene is TRBV27, the J gene TRBJ2-3; 7 nucleotides align to TRBD1. The CDR3 spans 14 residues. Germline V gene lookup returns CDR1 MNHEY and CDR2 SMNVEV (reference sequence). V shed 2 bases, J shed 4 bases, and the junction held 3 bases outside the gene matches. CDR3 sequence (DNA): TGTGCCAGCAGTTTACGTCAGGGGGCAGATACGCAGTATTTT. Its translation: CASSLRQGADTQYF.